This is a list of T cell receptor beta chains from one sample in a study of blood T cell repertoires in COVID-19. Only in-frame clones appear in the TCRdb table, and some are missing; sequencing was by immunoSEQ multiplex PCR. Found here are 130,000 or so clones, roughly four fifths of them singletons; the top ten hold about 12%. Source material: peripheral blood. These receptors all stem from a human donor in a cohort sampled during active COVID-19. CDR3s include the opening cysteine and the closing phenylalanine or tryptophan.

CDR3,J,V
CASSQAGSSYEQYF,TRBJ2-7,TRBV3-1/TRBV3-2
CASSQDRGSYEQYF,TRBJ2-7,TRBV4-1
CASSVRANEQFF,TRBJ2-1,TRBV28
CASSGMTSGGSQETQYF,TRBJ2-5,TRBV7-9
CASSLAGGNEQFF,TRBJ2-1,TRBV11-3
CASSERTGTGVGAFF,TRBJ1-1,TRBV2
CSVLREKLFF,TRBJ1-4,TRBV29-1
CASSKSEVINNSPLHF,TRBJ1-6,TRBV7-2
CASSSGWVRYEQFF,TRBJ2-1,TRBV6-5
CASSNQGGRTEAFF,TRBJ1-1,TRBV6-5
CASSLELGTGQETQYF,TRBJ2-5,TRBV5-1
CASSESGGTAPLHF,TRBJ1-6,TRBV10-2
CASSSARDRGSGYTF,TRBJ1-2,TRBV11-2
CASSLGGGPTDTQYF,TRBJ2-3,TRBV11-2
CAISQSRQGGNEQFF,TRBJ2-1,TRBV10-3
CASSATGGGGYTF,TRBJ1-2,TRBV5-1
CASSLQGRDTEAFF,TRBJ1-1,TRBV18
CASSSGDSPYSPLHF,TRBJ1-6,TRBV5-1
CASSPGTGRNTGELFF,TRBJ2-2,TRBV5-8
CASSQAGASQPQHF,TRBJ1-5,TRBV3-1/TRBV3-2
CASDFRGGGRYNEQFF,TRBJ2-1,TRBV10-1
CASRGTDYDYEQYF,TRBJ2-7,TRBV6-5
CASSVVTGFTDTQYF,TRBJ2-3,TRBV9